This TCR beta chain was retrieved from a study of cytomegalovirus exposure and HLA in healthy donors. The study, taken as a whole, reports: Previously analyzed data showed that most TCR beta V segments were productive at a frequency of about 87% or about 30%. Accurate HLA-A and HLA-B prediction from TCR beta sequences was reported for most subjects. HLA allele associations emerged for about 16,000 TCR beta sequences in a later analysis, at 0.05 false discovery rate.

CDR1 and CDR2 (germline): MGHDK, SYGVNS. CDR3 length: 15 residues. 13 Jbeta primers and 60 Vbeta primers were used for the PCR. Sequencing used immunoSEQ multiplex PCR; TCRdb keeps in-frame clones, though not all of them. The data contain about 200,000 clones, around 88% of them seen just once; the ten biggest clones take up around 0.31%. On this clone: The antigen is unknown.

The rearrangement links TRBV25-1 to TRBJ2-5; 7 nucleotides match TRBD1. The better agreement between TRBJ2-7 and the DNA end casts doubt on the J call. The source of this sequence is a woman aged 25 to 39 in good health and CMV-seronegative. The specimen sequenced was PBMCs. Here the CDR3 reads CARQERTGVTYEQYF. The CDR3 nucleotides read TGTGCCAGGCAGGAGAGGACAGGAGTAACCTACGAGCAGTACTTC.